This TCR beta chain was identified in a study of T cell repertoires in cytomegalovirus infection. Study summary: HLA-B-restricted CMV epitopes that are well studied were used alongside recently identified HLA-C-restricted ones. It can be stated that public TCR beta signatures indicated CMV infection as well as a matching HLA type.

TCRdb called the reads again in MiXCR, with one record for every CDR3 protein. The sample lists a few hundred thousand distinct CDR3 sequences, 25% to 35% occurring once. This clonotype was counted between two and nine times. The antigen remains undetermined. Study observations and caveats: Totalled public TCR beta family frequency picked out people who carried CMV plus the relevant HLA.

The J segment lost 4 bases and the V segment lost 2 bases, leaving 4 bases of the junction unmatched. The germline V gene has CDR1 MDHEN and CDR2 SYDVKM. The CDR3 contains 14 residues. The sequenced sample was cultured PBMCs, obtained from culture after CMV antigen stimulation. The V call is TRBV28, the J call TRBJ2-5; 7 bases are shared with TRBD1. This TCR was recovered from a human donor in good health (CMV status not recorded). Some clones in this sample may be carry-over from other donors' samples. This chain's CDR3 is CASSLQGGLETQYF. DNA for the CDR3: TGTGCCAGCAGTTTACAAGGGGGCTTAGAGACCCAGTACTTC.